This T cell receptor beta chain was documented in a study of CXCR3-negative and CXCR3-positive naive CD8 T cells. As concerns this clonotype: The target antigen is unknown.

Researchers sorted around 300,000 cells of each CD8+ T cell subset in triplicate. CD45RO-CCR7+CD27+CD95- expression identified naive CD8+ T cells. Overall study findings and caveats: Between one naive subset and the other, surface CD5 was comparable, and TCR strength was inferred from TRB CDR3 properties. CXCR3-negative naive cells had less hydrophobic TRB CDR3s than did CXCR3-positive naive cells.

UMI-labeled TRB cDNA libraries were prepared by 5' RACE. TCRdb reprocessed the 5' RACE reads, with one entry per CDR3 protein and no DNA. The clone table shows around 65,000 distinct CDR3 sequences, with the ten largest holding 0.7% to 0.8%. Germline CDR1 reads MNHEY; CDR2 reads SVGEGT. This CDR3 region has 19 residues. Sequencing used naive CXCR3+ CD8+ T cells from blood. Subset: CD45RO-CCR7+CD27+CD95- naive CD8+ T cells expressing CXCR3 (TNR3+). V usage is TRBV6-2 or TRBV6-3 and J usage is TRBJ1-1. The origin of this receptor is a human donor in good health. Some clones in this sample may be carry-over from other donors' samples. CDR3 region: CASSSRLRISAGKDTEAFF.